This TCR beta chain was profiled in a study of beta chain features in type 1 diabetes. Blood was collected once per donor into heparin, averaging around 120 mL. Each sorted fraction was over 95% pure. Study-level findings and limits: Patients showed naive, central memory and Treg TCRB repertoires that appeared more similar than those of healthy donors. Within each of all four CD4+ subsets, Type 1 diabetes patients had TCRB CDR3s that were moderately but significantly shorter.

As regards this clone: Its matching antigen is unknown.

Germline CDR1 reads MNHNS; CDR2 reads SASEGT. V was clipped by 6 bases and J by 5 bases, with 13 bases between them. The CDR3 loop spans 13 amino acids. The authors reverse transcribed all of the isolated RNA, so sequencing captured expressed TCRB transcripts. Some clones are missing from TCRdb's copy, which holds only in-frame ones; the method was immunoSEQ multiplex PCR. The data show about 26,000 clones, with 49% seen just once and more than 0.3% held by the top ten. This clonotype was obtained from a man between 25 and 39 years old with type 1 diabetes. The sequencing input was stem cell memory CD4+ T cells from blood. The V call is TRBV6-1, the J call TRBJ2-5; D might be TRBD2 (6 bases). CDR3 DNA: TGTGCCAGCAGAGTAACTAGCATCGAGACCCAGTACTTC. Protein product: CASRVTSIETQYF.